The 25 T cell receptor beta chains reported below all come from one sample, sequenced in a study of T-cell memory formation after mild COVID-19. TCRdb itself ran the 5' RACE reads through MiXCR, one entry per CDR3 protein. This sample has hundreds of thousands of distinct CDR3 sequences, with 15% found just once. The material sequenced was PBMCs or a T cell subset sorted from them (not recorded which). Receptor source: a man younger than 35 who had mild COVID-19 (a few samples of this study predate the infection). Cell type and time point are not known.

This clonotype was found a few times. This chain connects TRBV30 to TRBJ2-2; D uncertain. The CDR3 runs to 16 residues. CDR1 GTSNPN and CDR2 SVGIG come from the germline V gene (reference sequence). Trimming left V 1 base short and J 5 bases short, with 17 bases between. The CDR3 DNA sequence: TGTGCCTGGAGTGCCGTACCGGATCTGTTTACCGGGGAGCTGTTTTTT. Translated, it gives CAWSAVPDLFTGELFF. Complete variable domain (other parts from reference TRBV30 and TRBJ2-2): SQTIHQWPATLVQPVGSPLSLECTVEGTSNPNLYWYRQAAGRGLQLLFYSVGIGQISSEVPQNLSASRPQDRQFILSSKKLLLSDSGFYLCAWSAVPDLFTGELFFGEGSRLTVL.

This clonotype came up once. DNA for the CDR3: TGTGCCAGCAACCCAGGGGGAGGAGCCGCCCATACGCAGTATTTT. It codes for CASNPGGGAAHTQYF. The chain joins TRBV6-6 to TRBJ2-3; D may be TRBD1 (7 bases). CDR1 and CDR2 (germline): MNHNY, SVGAGI (reference sequence). With 7 bases removed from V and 7 bases from J, the gap between germline ends came to 21 bases. The CDR3 loop spans 15 amino acids.

The chain combines TRBV28 with TRBJ1-2; perhaps TRBD1 as D (6 bases). This CDR3 has 15 residues. Germline V gives CDR1 MDHEN, CDR2 SYDVKM. V was pared by 3 bases and J by 8 bases, with 19 bases between. CDR3 sequence reads: CASSFGAGAGEGYTF. Here the CDR3 DNA reads TGTGCCAGCAGTTTCGGGGCAGGGGCAGGTGAAGGCTACACCTTC.

The CDR3 DNA follows: TGTGCCAGCAGTTTATTGGGACACCGGGGCACTGAAGCTTTCTTT. Translation gives CASSLLGHRGTEAFF. The chain carries TRBV28 and TRBJ1-1, with D perhaps matching TRBD1 (6 bases). V was pared by 1 base and J by 4 bases, with 13 bases between. CDR1 and CDR2 (germline): MDHEN, SYDVKM. There are 15 residues in the CDR3.

The rearrangement uses TRBV12-3 or TRBV12-4 and TRBJ2-2, with TRBD1 matching over 7 bases. The CDR3 spans 17 residues. V lost 6 bases to trimming and J lost 5 bases; unmatched junction nucleotides: 15. CDR3 nucleotide sequence: TGTGCCAGCAGGCCTACAGGGGCGCAAGGGAGTACCGGGGAGCTGTTTTTT. It is translated as CASRPTGAQGSTGELFF.

This clonotype has a handful of counts. This chain links TRBV29-1 with TRBJ2-3; the D is unclear. Trimming cost V 0 bases and J 5 bases, with 6 bases left between them. Germline CDR1 and CDR2: SQVTM and ANQGSEA. The CDR3 consists of 12 residues. The CDR3 reads CSVEEGKDTQYF. The CDR3 DNA is TGCAGCGTTGAAGAAGGGAAAGATACGCAGTATTTT.

The chain is built from TRBV7-2 and TRBJ2-1; tentative D call: TRBD2 (6 bases). The CDR3 length is 13 residues. Trimming stripped 4 bases from V and 8 bases from J, with 12 bases between. Germline V gene lookup returns CDR1 SGHTA and CDR2 FQGNSA. CDR3 protein: CASSSGGGDEQFF. The CDR3 region has the DNA TGTGCCAGCAGCTCCGGGGGTGGGGATGAGCAGTTCTTC. Variable domain in full (rest from reference TRBV7-2 and TRBJ2-1): GAGVSQSPSNKVTEKGKDVELRCDPISGHTALYWYRQSLGQGLEFLIYFQGNSAPDKSGLPSDRFSAERTGGSVSTLTIQRTQQEDSAVYLCASSSGGGDEQFFGPGTRLTVL.

This clonotype appeared a few times. V usage is TRBV4-1 and J usage is TRBJ1-1, with 7 bases that match TRBD1. From germline, CDR1 is MGHRA and CDR2 YSYEKL. V dropped 2 bases and J dropped 0; count of bases not matched to a gene: 6. The CDR3 length is 16 residues. CDR3 nucleotides: TGCGCCAGCAGCCAATCGACAGGGAGGATGAACACTGAAGCTTTCTTT. Protein: CASSQSTGRMNTEAFF.

Regarding this clonotype: At one of its ends the junction is not consistent with the germline gene, which may arise from a read error. The rearrangement uses TRBV5-5 and TRBJ2-7; 11 positions match TRBD2. The germline V gene encodes CDR1 SGHKS and CDR2 YYEKEE (reference sequence). This CDR3 has 15 amino acids. CDR3 region: CASSARLAGSGELYF. CDR3 DNA sequence: TGTGCCAGCAGCGCAAGACTAGCGGGGTCCGGGGAGCTGTACTTC.

This clonotype was observed a handful of times. J is TRBJ1-6 and V is TRBV19, with 8 bases that match TRBD1. Germline-derived CDR1 and CDR2 are LNHDA and SQIVND (reference sequence). There are 13 residues in the CDR3. With V trimmed by 9 bases and J by 7 bases, 5 bases remained unmatched. CDR3: CASRTGRNSPLHF. The CDR3 coding sequence is TGTGCCAGCCGGACAGGGAGAAATTCACCCCTCCACTTT.

V is TRBV30 and J is TRBJ1-6, with D uncertain. The germline CDR1 and CDR2 sequences are GTSNPN and SVGIG (reference sequence). The CDR3 contains 15 residues. The ends were cut back, 0 bases at V and 10 bases at J, with 16 bases in the middle. The CDR3 region is CAWSVRWLEGSPLHF. CDR3 nucleotides: TGTGCCTGGAGTGTAAGGTGGCTTGAAGGGTCACCCCTCCACTTT. The complete variable domain, with remaining parts taken from reference TRBV30 and TRBJ1-6, reads SQTIHQWPATLVQPVGSPLSLECTVEGTSNPNLYWYRQAAGRGLQLLFYSVGIGQISSEVPQNLSASRPQDRQFILSSKKLLLSDSGFYLCAWSVRWLEGSPLHFGNGTRLTVT.

This clonotype was counted between two and nine times. The chain is built from TRBV19 and TRBJ2-1; TRBD2 aligns across 11 bases. Per the germline V gene, CDR1 is LNHDA and CDR2 is SQIVND (reference sequence). J was trimmed by 7 bases and V by 0 bases; bases with no gene match: 8. There are 17 residues in the CDR3. DNA for the CDR3: TGTGCCAGTAGTATAGATCTGACTAGCGGGGCCTCGAATGAGCAGTTCTTC. Its translation is CASSIDLTSGASNEQFF.

This clonotype was picked up a small number of times. The V and J genes are TRBV20-1 and TRBJ2-5; 12 bases line up with TRBD2. There are 14 residues in the CDR3. The J segment lost 3 bases and the V segment lost 6 bases, leaving 5 bases of the junction unmatched. Germline V lookup: CDR1 DFQATT, CDR2 SNEGSKA (reference sequence). CDR3 DNA: TGCAGTGCACCTCGGACTAGCGGGAAAGAGACCCAGTACTTC. Its translation: CSAPRTSGKETQYF.

This chain links TRBV6-6 with TRBJ2-1; no clear D gene. The CDR3 sequence is 17 residues long. Trimming stripped 7 bases from V and 0 bases from J, with 19 bases between. Germline CDR1 is MNHNY and CDR2 is SVGAGI (reference sequence). The CDR3 nucleotides are TGTGCCAGCACCTTCGGTCGGCCAGATCTCTCCTACAATGAGCAGTTCTTC. The encoded protein is CASTFGRPDLSYNEQFF.

This clonotype turned up a few times. The V call is TRBV3-1, the J call TRBJ2-7; D assignment may be TRBD1 or TRBD2 (5 bases each). The V end lost 3 bases, the J end lost 0 bases, and 15 bases lay between the germline ends. The germline V gene encodes CDR1 LGHDT and CDR2 YNNKEL (reference sequence). The CDR3 has 16 amino acids. The CDR3 sequence is CASSQIGAGSSYEQYF. The CDR3 nucleotides are TGTGCCAGCAGCCAGATCGGGGCAGGGAGCTCCTACGAGCAGTACTTC.

This chain joins TRBV14 and TRBJ2-2, with 8 bases matching TRBD2. The CDR3 is 18 residues long. The V gene's germline CDR1 is SGHDN and CDR2 FVKESK. V shed 3 bases and J 3 bases; nucleotides not matched to a gene: 12. The CDR3 sequence: CASSQSPLIAGYTGELFF. CDR3 coding DNA: TGTGCCAGCAGCCAGAGCCCTCTAATAGCGGGGTACACCGGGGAGCTGTTTTTT.

The table lists this clonotype with many counts. The chain combines TRBV3-1 with TRBJ2-3, with D unresolved. The ends were cut back, 1 base at V and 6 bases at J, with 14 bases in the middle. This CDR3 comprises 15 residues. CDR1 LGHDT and CDR2 YNNKEL come from the germline V gene (reference sequence). For the CDR3, the DNA is TGTGCCAGCAGCCAAGGAAATCTAGAGACGGATACGCAGTATTTT. It yields the protein CASSQGNLETDTQYF.

In this sample, this clonotype turned up many times. This chain connects TRBV9 to TRBJ2-3; tentative D call: TRBD2 (7 bases). CDR1 is SGDLS, CDR2 YYNGEE, per germline. The V end lost 5 bases, the J end lost 2 bases, and 15 bases lay between the germline ends. This CDR3 spans 15 amino acids. The CDR3 nucleotides read TGTGCCAGCAGTTTTGGGGGGGCCCCCACAGATACGCAGTATTTT. Protein product: CASSFGGAPTDTQYF.

This clonotype turned up a few times. This chain joins TRBV6-5 and TRBJ2-2, with 9 bases lining up with TRBD1. With V trimmed by 11 bases and J by 4 bases, 8 bases remained unmatched. This CDR3 has 14 residues. Germline CDR1 is MNHEY and CDR2 is SVGAGI. CDR3 residues: CAVRGTGFTGELFF. As DNA, the CDR3 is TGTGCCGTCCGCGGGACAGGGTTCACCGGGGAGCTGTTTTTT.

The V call is TRBV12-3 or TRBV12-4, the J call TRBJ2-5; 9 nucleotides agree with TRBD1. This CDR3 contains 14 residues. The V gene end was trimmed by 5 bases and the J gene end by 6 bases; junction bases not matched to a gene: 7. CDR3 in DNA: TGTGCCAGCAGTCGACAGGGGGGGGTGAAGACCCAGTACTTC. Encoded protein: CASSRQGGVKTQYF.

The chain is built from TRBV18 and TRBJ2-2; D unclear. Germline CDR1 reads KGHSH; CDR2 reads LQKENI. V gave up 2 bases and J gave up 2 bases, with 12 bases separating them. CDR3 length equals 16 residues. CDR3 nucleotide sequence: TGTGCCAGCTCACCAATGACACCTAAAAACACCGGGGAGCTGTTTTTT. Translation gives CASSPMTPKNTGELFF.

There are a few counts of this clonotype. The chain employs TRBV7-3 and TRBJ2-1; 8 bases align to TRBD2. The CDR3 sequence is 16 residues long. The V segment lost 1 base and the J segment 7 bases; nucleotides outside the gene matches: 9. Germline V gene lookup returns CDR1 SGHTA and CDR2 FQGTGA. CDR3 amino acids: CASSLRRASGLNEQFF. CDR3 DNA: TGTGCCAGCAGCTTAAGGAGGGCTAGCGGGTTGAATGAGCAGTTCTTC.

To note about this clonotype: One end of the junction does not line up with germline, which may come from a read error. Here the CDR3 DNA reads TGTGCCAGCAGCTTACGGCCAGGGCTAGCCAAAAGCATTCAGTACTTC. Its protein is CASSLRPGLAKSIQYF. This chain uses TRBV7-9 with TRBJ2-4; D could derive from TRBD1 or TRBD2 (5 bases each). CDR3 length: 16 residues. Germline V CDR1 and CDR2: SEHNR, FQNEAQ (reference sequence).

This clonotype was picked up a small number of times. The chain has TRBV7-3 and TRBJ2-2, with 7 bases aligning to TRBD1. Looked up from germline, CDR1 is SGHTA and CDR2 is FQGTGA. The CDR3 is 16 residues long. Unmatched junction bases numbered 7, after V lost 6 bases and J lost 0 bases. The CDR3 spells CASSRAGTANTGELFF. The DNA of the CDR3 is TGTGCCAGCAGTCGGGCCGGGACAGCGAACACCGGGGAGCTGTTTTTT.

This clonotype showed up just a few times. The chain is built from TRBV25-1 and TRBJ2-3; 10 bases fit TRBD2. The V gene end was trimmed by 5 bases and the J gene end by 4 bases; junction bases not matched to a gene: 3. From germline, CDR1 is MGHDK and CDR2 SYGVNS. This CDR3 has 14 amino acids. In DNA, the CDR3 is TGTGCCAGCAGTCAGCGGGGGGGCCCAGATACGCAGTATTTT. Its protein product is CASSQRGGPDTQYF.